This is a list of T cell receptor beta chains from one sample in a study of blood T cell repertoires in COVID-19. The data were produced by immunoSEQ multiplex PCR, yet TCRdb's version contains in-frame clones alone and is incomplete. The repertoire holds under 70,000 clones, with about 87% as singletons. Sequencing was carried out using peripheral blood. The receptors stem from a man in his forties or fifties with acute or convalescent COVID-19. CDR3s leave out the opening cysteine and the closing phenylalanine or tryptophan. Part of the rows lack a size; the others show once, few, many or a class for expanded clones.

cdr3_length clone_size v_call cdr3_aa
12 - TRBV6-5 ASRIPGMNTEAF
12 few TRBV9 ASSPPGANYGYT
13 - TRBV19 ASSTKTGTNEKLF
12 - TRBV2 ASEREAFYNEQF
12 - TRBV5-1 ASSLSTGQRPLH
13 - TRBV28 ASSLWREGRNEQF
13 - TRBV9 ASSATSGPSYEQY
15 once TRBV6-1 ASSDLAGGHGTDTQY
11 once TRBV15 ATSRAGATEAF
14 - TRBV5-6 ASSTKTGTGSREAF
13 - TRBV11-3 ASSLAGSKTYEQY